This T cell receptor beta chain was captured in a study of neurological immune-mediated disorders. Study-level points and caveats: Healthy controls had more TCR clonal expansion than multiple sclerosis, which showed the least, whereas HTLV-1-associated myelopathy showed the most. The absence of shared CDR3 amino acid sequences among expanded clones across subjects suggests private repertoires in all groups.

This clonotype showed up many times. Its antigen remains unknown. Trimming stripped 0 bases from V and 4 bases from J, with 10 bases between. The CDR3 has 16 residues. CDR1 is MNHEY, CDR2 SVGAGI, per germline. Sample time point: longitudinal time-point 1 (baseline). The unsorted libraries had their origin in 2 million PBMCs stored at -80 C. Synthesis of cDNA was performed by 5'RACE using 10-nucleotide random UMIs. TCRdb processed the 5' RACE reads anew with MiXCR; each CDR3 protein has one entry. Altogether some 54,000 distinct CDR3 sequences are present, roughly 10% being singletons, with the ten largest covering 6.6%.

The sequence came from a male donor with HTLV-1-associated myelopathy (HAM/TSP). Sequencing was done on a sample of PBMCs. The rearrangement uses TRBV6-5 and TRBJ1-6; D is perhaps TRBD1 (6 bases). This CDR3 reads CASSYSTTGYNSPLHF. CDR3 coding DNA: TGTGCCAGCAGTTACTCGACTACAGGGTATAATTCACCCCTCCACTTT.